The next 3 T cell receptor beta chains were all read from a single sample in a study of blood T cell repertoires in COVID-19. Repertoires were generated with immunoSEQ multiplex PCR, while TCRdb's copy carries only in-frame clones and drops some. The table lists a few hundred thousand clones, 88% of them singletons, with approximately 1% in the top ten. Material for sequencing was PBMCs or T cells enriched from blood (not recorded which). Receptors originate from a woman aged 30 to 39 who had recovered from COVID-19.

V gene TRBV15 combines with J gene TRBJ1-2; 10 bases agree with TRBD1. J gave up 8 bases and V 1 base, and 7 bases lay outside the gene matches. The germline V gene has CDR1 LNHNV and CDR2 YYDKDF (reference sequence). This CDR3 is built from 15 residues. The CDR3 nucleotides are TGTGCCACCAGCAGAGGCGGACAGGGGGAATCGGGCTACACCTTC. Translated, it gives CATSRGGQGESGYTF. Based on the CDR3 plus reference TRBV15 and TRBJ1-2, the full variable domain is DAMVIQNPRYQVTQFGKPVTLSCSQTLNHNVMYWYQQKSSQAPKLLFHYYDKDFNNEADTPDNFQSRRPNTSFCFLDIRSPGLGDTAMYLCATSRGGQGESGYTFGSGTRLTVV.

This chain links TRBV27 with TRBJ2-2; D is uncertain. Germline values: CDR1 MNHEY, CDR2 SMNVEV (reference sequence). The CDR3 runs 12 residues. Trimming took 6 bases from V and 7 from J, leaving 9 bases between them. CDR3 region: CASSRTVGELFF. CDR3 nucleotide sequence: TGTGCCAGCAGCCGAACAGTCGGGGAGCTGTTTTTT.

This clone was picked up one time. The chain joins TRBV7-9 to TRBJ1-3; D remains unclear. The CDR3 loop spans 14 amino acids. Germline V gene lookup returns CDR1 SEHNR and CDR2 FQNEAQ (reference sequence). Trimming pared 6 bases from V and 0 bases from J, leaving 9 bases between. CDR3 sequence reads: CASRSGTSGNTIYF. The CDR3 DNA is TGTGCCAGCAGATCAGGAACCTCTGGAAACACCATATATTTT.